This T cell receptor beta chain is drawn from a study of T cell changes during pregnancy in multiple sclerosis. Clones were read by immunoSEQ multiplex PCR, and TCRdb kept only the in-frame ones, dropping some. The sample has about 110,000 clones; 92% are singletons. CDR1 and CDR2 from the germline V gene are MNHEY and SMNVEV (reference sequence). The CDR3 spans 16 residues. V was clipped by 6 bases and J by 3 bases; unmatched bases: 13. Sequencing was performed on peripheral blood, taken in the third trimester of pregnancy. The chain employs TRBV27 and TRBJ2-7; 8 positions agree with TRBD2. This sequence originates from a female donor with multiple sclerosis, enrolled in a pregnancy study. CDR3 coding DNA: TGTGCCAGCAGCCCCAATCCATCGGGGGGGATCTACGAGCAGTACTTC. As protein: CASSPNPSGGIYEQYF.